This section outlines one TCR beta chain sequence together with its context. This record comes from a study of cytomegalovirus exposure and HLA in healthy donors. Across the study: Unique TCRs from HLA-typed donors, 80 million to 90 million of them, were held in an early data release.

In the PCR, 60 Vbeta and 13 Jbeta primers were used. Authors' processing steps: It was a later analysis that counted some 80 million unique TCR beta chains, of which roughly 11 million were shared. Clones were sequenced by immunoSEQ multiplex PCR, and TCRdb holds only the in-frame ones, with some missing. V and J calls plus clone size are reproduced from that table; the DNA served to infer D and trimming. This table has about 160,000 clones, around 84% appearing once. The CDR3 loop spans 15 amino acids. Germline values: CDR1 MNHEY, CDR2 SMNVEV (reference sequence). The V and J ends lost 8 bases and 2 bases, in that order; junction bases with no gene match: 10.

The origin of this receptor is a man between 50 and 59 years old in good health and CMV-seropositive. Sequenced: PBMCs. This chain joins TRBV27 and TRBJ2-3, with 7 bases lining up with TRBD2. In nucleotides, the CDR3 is TGTGCCAGCCGAGGGACTACCCCTAACACAGATACGCAGTATTTT. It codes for CASRGTTPNTDTQYF.